This TCR beta chain appears in the sequencing data of a study of blood T cell repertoires in COVID-19. For this clone: A read error may produce the germline difference seen at one junction end.

The data were produced by immunoSEQ multiplex PCR, yet TCRdb's version contains in-frame clones alone and is incomplete. Among 65,000 to 90,000 clones listed, 82% were seen once. Germline CDR1 and CDR2: SGHAT and FQNNGV. The length of the CDR3 is 15 residues. The chain employs TRBV11-2 and TRBJ2-1, with a weak D call TRBD2 (7 bases). Sequenced material: peripheral blood. The TCR comes from a man between 60 and 75 years old with acute or convalescent COVID-19. DNA for the CDR3: TGTGCCAGCAGCTTAAAAGGGGGGGTTAAGCGGATCTCAGTCTTC. Amino acids: CASSLKGGVKRISVF.